This T cell receptor beta chain was identified in a study of blood T cell repertoires in COVID-19. Using immunoSEQ multiplex PCR, the repertoire was profiled, and TCRdb retains in-frame clones only, with some absent. Among 200,000 to 250,000 clones, around 86% were seen once, and the ten largest hold around 6.9%. The V end was cut by 5 bases, the J end by 6 bases, with 14 bases between. Germline V gene data show CDR1 as SGHTA and CDR2 as FQGNSA. The CDR3 spans 14 residues. The chain carries TRBV7-2 and TRBJ1-5; TRBD1 is a possible D gene (5 bases). The receptor comes from a man in his sixties who had recovered from COVID-19. Sequencing input: peripheral blood. DNA of the CDR3: TGTGCCAGCAGCCAAGGGACTATATCTCAGCCCCAGCATTTT. Protein product: CASSQGTISQPQHF.